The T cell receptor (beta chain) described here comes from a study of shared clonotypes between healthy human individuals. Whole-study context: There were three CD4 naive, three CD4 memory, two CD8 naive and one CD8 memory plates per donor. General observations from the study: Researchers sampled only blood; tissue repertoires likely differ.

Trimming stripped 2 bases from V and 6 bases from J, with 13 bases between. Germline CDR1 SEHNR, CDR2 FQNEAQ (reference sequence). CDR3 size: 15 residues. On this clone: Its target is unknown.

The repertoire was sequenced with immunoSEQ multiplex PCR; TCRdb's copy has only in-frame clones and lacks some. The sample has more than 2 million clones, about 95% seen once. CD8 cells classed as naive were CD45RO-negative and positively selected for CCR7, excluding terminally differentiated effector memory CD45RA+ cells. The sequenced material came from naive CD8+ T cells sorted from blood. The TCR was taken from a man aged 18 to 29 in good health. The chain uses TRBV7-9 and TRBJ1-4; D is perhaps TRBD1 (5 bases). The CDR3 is CASSLIDSGHEKLFF. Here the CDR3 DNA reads TGTGCCAGCAGCTTAATCGACTCGGGACATGAAAAACTGTTTTTT.